This TCR beta chain was captured by sequencing in a study of T-cell memory formation after mild COVID-19. For the study at large: Largely donor-specific sequence clusters came from a couple of donors.

TCR alpha and TCR beta cDNA libraries carrying sample barcodes and UMIs came from 5'RACE with constant-segment primers. TCRdb analysed the 5' RACE reads with MiXCR anew, one entry per CDR3 protein. Of some 280,000 distinct CDR3 sequences detected, around 15% appear once; the ten largest clones hold roughly 20%. This clonotype has a count of ten or more. The germline gives CDR1 SGHRS, CDR2 YFSETQ. This CDR3 comprises 17 residues. With V trimmed by 3 bases and J by 4 bases, 8 bases remained unmatched. This chain links TRBV5-1 with TRBJ2-3, with TRBD2 matching 13 bases. This clonotype was sampled from a young man who had mild COVID-19 (a few samples of this study predate the infection). Cell type and time point are not known. Material: PBMCs or a T cell subset sorted from them (not recorded which). The CDR3, as DNA: TGCGCCAGCAGCTCCGGACTAGCGGGGGTGAAGTCAGATACGCAGTATTTT. Its translation: CASSSGLAGVKSDTQYF.